A single T cell receptor (beta chain) is shown here with its context. These data originate in a study of cytomegalovirus exposure and HLA in healthy donors. This PCR relied on a set of 60 Vbeta primers and 13 Jbeta primers. Original data processing: In a later analysis, the count reached 80 million or so unique TCR beta chains, with 8.5 million to 14 million shared. Only in-frame clones appear in the TCRdb table, and some are missing; sequencing was by immunoSEQ multiplex PCR. V and J calls and clone size follow that table, whereas D and trimming were derived from the DNA. Of 160,000 or so clones listed, 72% are singletons. The CDR3 totals 14 residues. Trimming removed 4 bases from V and 8 bases from J; junction bases left unmatched: 8. CDR1 and CDR2 (germline): SGHAT, FQNNGV.

The chain combines TRBV11-2 with TRBJ1-3; TRBD1 matches at 7 bases. Sequencing used PBMCs. The TCR sequence derives from a human donor in good health. The CDR3 reads CASSWQGGIDTIYF. In DNA form, the CDR3 reads TGTGCCAGCAGCTGGCAGGGGGGAATTGACACCATATATTTT.